What follows is one T cell receptor (beta chain) and its context. Its specificity is unknown. The entry originates in a study of immune cell composition in non-small cell lung cancer. The study's findings and limits: Roughly 75% of squamous and about 31% of adenocarcinoma cases had tumour-associated clones >0.5%. Smoking pack-years did not significantly correlate with tumour TCR-beta clonality.

Assay used: immunoSEQ multiplex PCR; TCRdb lists only in-frame clones, some missing. The sample has about 4,900 clones, 65% to 90% seen once. Sequenced material: lung tumor tissue. The sequence came from a human donor with non-small cell lung cancer.

CDR3 DNA sequence: TGTGCCAGTAGTCTGGGGGGTTGGAGCAATCAGCCCCAGCATTTT. Encoded protein: CASSLGGWSNQPQHF. The chain has TRBV19 and TRBJ1-5, with D perhaps matching TRBD1 (5 bases). Trimming took 5 bases from V and 1 from J, leaving 12 bases between them. In germline, CDR1 is LNHDA, CDR2 SQIVND (reference sequence). The CDR3 consists of 15 residues.